One and the same sample provided the 3 T cell receptor beta chains below, sequenced in a study of Ad26.COV2.S vaccination and SARS-CoV-2 variants. Profiling relied on immunoSEQ multiplex PCR, and the TCRdb table lists in-frame clones only, not all of them. The sample holds 350,000 to 500,000 clones, about 90% seen once. This sample's treatment: 15 to 20 received Ad26.COV2.S at low or high dose, single or two shots; five or six received placebo; per-sample allocation not given. Day 63 after the first injection of vaccine or placebo was the sampling time. The sample here was peripheral blood, taken in a trial of Ad26.COV2.S vaccine versus placebo. These receptor sequences come from a person aged 18 to 59 who received the Ad26.COV2.S COVID-19 vaccine or a placebo.

The rearrangement links TRBV11-2 to TRBJ2-7, with a possible D match to TRBD1 (6 bases). Trimming took 2 bases from V and 4 from J, leaving 12 bases between them. CDR1 is SGHAT, CDR2 FQNNGV, per germline. The CDR3 has 14 amino acids. CDR3 residues: CASSLMGAGYEQYF. Here the CDR3 DNA reads TGTGCCAGCAGCTTAATGGGGGCCGGGTACGAGCAGTACTTC.

This clone was seen only a few times. This sequence joins TRBV6-5 and TRBJ2-7; tentatively, D is TRBD2 (6 bases). Trimming cost V 8 bases and J 2 bases, with 16 bases left between them. The CDR3 extends over 14 amino acids. Germline values: CDR1 MNHEY, CDR2 SVGAGI. The CDR3 spells CASSRSGEAYEQYF. Here the CDR3 DNA reads TGTGCCAGCTCACGGTCGGGAGAGGCCTACGAGCAGTACTTC.

V gene TRBV29-1 combines with J gene TRBJ1-4; TRBD1 matches 7 bases. This CDR3 contains 14 residues. The germline V gene encodes CDR1 SQVTM and CDR2 ANQGSEA. The V and J ends lost 2 bases and 8 bases, in that order; junction bases with no gene match: 8. Here the CDR3 reads CSVETRDSWEKLFF. The CDR3, as DNA: TGCAGCGTTGAAACCCGGGACAGTTGGGAAAAACTGTTTTTT.